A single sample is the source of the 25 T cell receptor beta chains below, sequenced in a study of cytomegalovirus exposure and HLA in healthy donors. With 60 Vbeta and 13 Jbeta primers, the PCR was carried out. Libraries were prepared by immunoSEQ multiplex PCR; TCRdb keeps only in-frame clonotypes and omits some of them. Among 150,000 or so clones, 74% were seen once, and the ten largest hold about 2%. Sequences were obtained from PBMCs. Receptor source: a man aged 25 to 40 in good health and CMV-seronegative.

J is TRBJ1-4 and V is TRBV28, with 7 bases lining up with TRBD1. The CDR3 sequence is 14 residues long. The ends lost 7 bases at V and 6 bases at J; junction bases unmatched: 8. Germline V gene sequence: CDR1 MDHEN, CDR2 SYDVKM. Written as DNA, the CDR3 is TGTGCCAGCAAGCGGGGGACAGCCTATGAAAAACTGTTTTTT. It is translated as CASKRGTAYEKLFF.

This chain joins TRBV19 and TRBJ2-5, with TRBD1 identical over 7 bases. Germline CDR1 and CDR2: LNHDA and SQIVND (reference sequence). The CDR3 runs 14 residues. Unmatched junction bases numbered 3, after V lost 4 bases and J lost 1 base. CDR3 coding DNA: TGTGCCAGTAGTAATCGACAGGGCCAAGAGACCCAGTACTTC. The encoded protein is CASSNRQGQETQYF.

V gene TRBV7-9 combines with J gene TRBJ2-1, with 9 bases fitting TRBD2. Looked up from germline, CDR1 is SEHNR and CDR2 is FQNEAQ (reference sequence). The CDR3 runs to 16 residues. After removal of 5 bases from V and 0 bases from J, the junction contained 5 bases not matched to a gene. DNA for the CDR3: TGTGCCAGCAGCCCAAGACTAGCGGACTCCTACAATGAGCAGTTCTTC. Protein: CASSPRLADSYNEQFF.

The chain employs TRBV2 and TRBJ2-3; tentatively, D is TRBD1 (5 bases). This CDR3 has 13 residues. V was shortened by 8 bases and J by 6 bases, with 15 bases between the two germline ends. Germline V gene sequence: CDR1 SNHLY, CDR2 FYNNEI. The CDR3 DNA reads TGTGCCAGCTCAGTGATAGGGGCGGATACGCAGTATTTT. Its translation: CASSVIGADTQYF.

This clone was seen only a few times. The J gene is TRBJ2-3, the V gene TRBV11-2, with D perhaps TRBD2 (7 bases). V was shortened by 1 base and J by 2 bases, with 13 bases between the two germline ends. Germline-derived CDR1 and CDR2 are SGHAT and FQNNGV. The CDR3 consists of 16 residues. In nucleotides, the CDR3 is TGTGCCAGCAGCTTAGTAACGCGGGGGCCCACAGATACGCAGTATTTT. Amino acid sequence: CASSLVTRGPTDTQYF. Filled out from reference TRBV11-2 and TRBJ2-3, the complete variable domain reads EAGVAQSPRYKIIEKRQSVAFWCNPISGHATLYWYQQILGQGPKLLIQFQNNGVVDDSQLPKDRFSAERLKGVDSTLKIQPAKLEDSAVYLCASSLVTRGPTDTQYFGPGTRLTVL.

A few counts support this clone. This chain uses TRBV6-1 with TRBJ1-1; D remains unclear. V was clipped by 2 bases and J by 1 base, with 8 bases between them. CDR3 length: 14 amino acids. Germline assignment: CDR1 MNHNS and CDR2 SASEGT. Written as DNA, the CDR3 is TGTGCCAGCAGTGAATCGGTGTCGAACACTGAAGCTTTCTTT. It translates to CASSESVSNTEAFF.

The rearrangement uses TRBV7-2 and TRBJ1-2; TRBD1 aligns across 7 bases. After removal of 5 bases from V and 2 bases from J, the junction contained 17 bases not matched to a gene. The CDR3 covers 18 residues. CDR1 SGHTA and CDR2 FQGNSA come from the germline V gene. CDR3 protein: CASSPEGSGGDLNYGYTF. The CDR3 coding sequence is TGTGCCAGCAGCCCCGAGGGATCAGGGGGAGACCTCAACTATGGCTACACCTTC.

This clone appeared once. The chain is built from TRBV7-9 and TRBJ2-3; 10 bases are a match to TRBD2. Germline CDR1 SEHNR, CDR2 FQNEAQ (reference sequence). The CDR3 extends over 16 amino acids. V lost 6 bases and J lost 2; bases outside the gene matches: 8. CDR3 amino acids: CASSTVAGGVTDTQYF. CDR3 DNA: TGTGCCAGCAGTACGGTAGCGGGGGGTGTCACAGATACGCAGTATTTT.

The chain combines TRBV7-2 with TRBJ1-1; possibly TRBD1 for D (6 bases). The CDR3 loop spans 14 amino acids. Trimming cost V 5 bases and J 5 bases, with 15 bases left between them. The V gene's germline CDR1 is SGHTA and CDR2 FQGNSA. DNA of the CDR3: TGTGCCAGCAGCGGAGGACAGCGGACAACTGAAGCTTTCTTT. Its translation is CASSGGQRTTEAFF.

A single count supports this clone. The CDR3 loop is CASSRLRDRQETQYF. The CDR3 nucleotides are TGTGCCAGCTCACGTCTTCGGGACAGACAAGAGACCCAGTACTTC. The chain has TRBV18 and TRBJ2-5; TRBD1 aligns across 7 bases. The germline V gene has CDR1 KGHSH and CDR2 LQKENI. Trimming took 4 bases from V and 2 from J; bases not matched to a gene: 7. This CDR3 is built from 15 residues.

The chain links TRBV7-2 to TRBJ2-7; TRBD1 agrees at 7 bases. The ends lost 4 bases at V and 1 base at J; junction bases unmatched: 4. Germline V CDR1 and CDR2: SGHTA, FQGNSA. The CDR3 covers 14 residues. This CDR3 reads CASSSRQGSYEQYF. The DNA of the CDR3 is TGTGCCAGCAGCTCCCGACAGGGATCCTACGAGCAGTACTTC.

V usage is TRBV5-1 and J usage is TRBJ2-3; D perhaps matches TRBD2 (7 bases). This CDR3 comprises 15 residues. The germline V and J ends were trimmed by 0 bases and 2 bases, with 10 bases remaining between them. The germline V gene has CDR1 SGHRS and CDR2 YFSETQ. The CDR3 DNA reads TGCGCCAGCAGCTTGGGGGGGGGCCTCACAGATACGCAGTATTTT. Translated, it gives CASSLGGGLTDTQYF.

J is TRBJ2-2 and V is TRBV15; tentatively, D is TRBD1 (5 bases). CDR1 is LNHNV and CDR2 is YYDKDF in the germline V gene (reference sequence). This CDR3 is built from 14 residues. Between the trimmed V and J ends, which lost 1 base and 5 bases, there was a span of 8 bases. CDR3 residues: CATSRARATGELFF. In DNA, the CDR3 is TGTGCCACCAGCAGAGCCAGGGCGACCGGGGAGCTGTTTTTT.

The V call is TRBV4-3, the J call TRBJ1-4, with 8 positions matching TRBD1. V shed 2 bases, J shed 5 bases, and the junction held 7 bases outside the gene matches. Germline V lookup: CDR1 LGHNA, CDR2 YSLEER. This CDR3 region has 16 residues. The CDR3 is CASSQTGTGENEKLFF. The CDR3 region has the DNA TGCGCCAGCAGCCAAACCGGGACAGGAGAGAATGAAAAACTGTTTTTT.

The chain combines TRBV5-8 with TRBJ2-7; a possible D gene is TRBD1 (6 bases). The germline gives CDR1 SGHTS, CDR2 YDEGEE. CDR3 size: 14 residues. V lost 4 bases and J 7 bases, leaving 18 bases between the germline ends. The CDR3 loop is CASSNLQGPGEQYF. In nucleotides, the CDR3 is TGTGCCAGCAGCAACTTACAGGGTCCTGGGGAGCAGTACTTC.

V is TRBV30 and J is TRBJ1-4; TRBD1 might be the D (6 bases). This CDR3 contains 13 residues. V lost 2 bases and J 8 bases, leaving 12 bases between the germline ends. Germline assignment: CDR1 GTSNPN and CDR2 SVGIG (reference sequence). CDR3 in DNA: TGTGCCTGGAGTAATCGTCAGGGGGAAAAACTGTTTTTT. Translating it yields CAWSNRQGEKLFF.

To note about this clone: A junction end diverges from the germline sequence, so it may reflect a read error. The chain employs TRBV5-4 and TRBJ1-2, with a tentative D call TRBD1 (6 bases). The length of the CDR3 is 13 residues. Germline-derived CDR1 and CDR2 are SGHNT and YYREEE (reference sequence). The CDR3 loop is CAIAGQGTGGYPF. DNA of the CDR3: TGTGCCATAGCGGGGCAGGGGACGGGTGGCTACCCCTTC. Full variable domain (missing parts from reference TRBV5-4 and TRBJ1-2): ETGVTQSPTHLIKTRGQQVTLRCSSQSGHNTVSWYQQALGQGPQFIFQYYREEENGRGNFPPRFSGLQFPNYSSELNVNALELDDSALYLCAIAGQGTGGYPFGSGTRLTVV.

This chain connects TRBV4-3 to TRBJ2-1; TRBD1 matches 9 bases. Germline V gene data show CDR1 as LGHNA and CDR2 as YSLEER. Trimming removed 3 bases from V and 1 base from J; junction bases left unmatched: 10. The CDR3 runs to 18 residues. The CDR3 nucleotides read TGCGCCAGCAGCCAGGGACAGGGATCCCCCAAATCCTACAATGAGCAGTTCTTC. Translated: CASSQGQGSPKSYNEQFF.

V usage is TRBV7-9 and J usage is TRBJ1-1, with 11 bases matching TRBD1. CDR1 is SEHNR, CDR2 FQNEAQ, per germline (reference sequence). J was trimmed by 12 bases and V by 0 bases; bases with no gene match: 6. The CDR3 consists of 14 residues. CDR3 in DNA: TGTGCCAGCAGCTTAGCGCCGGGACAGGGGGAAACTTTCTTT. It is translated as CASSLAPGQGETFF.

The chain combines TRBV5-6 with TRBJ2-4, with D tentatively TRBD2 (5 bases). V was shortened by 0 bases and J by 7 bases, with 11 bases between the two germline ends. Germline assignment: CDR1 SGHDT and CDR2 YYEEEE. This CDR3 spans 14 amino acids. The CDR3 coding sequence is TGTGCCAGCAGCTTGGACCATCGGAGGAACATTCAGTACTTC. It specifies CASSLDHRRNIQYF. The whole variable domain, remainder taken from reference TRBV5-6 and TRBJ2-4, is DAGVTQSPTHLIKTRGQQVTLRCSPKSGHDTVSWYQQALGQGPQFIFQYYEEEERQRGNFPDRFSGHQFPNYSSELNVNALLLGDSALYLCASSLDHRRNIQYFGAGTRLSVL.

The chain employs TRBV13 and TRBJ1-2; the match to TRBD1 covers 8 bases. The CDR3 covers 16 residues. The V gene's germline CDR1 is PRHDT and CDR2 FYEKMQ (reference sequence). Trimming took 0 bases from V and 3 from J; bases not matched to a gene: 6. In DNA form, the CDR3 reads TGTGCCAGCAGCTTAGGATTGACAGGGGTGGACTATGGCTACACCTTC. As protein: CASSLGLTGVDYGYTF.

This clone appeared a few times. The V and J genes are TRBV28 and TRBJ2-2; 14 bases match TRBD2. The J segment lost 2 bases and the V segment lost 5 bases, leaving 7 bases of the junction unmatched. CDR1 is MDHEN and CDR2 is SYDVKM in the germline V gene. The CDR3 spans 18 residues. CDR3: CASSRLAGGRINTGELFF. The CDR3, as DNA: TGTGCCAGCAGTCGACTAGCGGGGGGGCGGATAAACACCGGGGAGCTGTTTTTT.

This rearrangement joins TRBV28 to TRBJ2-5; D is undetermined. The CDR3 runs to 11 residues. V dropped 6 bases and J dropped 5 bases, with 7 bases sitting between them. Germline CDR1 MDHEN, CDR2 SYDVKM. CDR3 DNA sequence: TGTGCCAGCAGCTCCCTTGAGACCCAGTACTTC. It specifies CASSSLETQYF. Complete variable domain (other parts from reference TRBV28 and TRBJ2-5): DVKVTQSSRYLVKRTGEKVFLECVQDMDHENMFWYRQDPGLGLRLIYFSYDVKMKEKGDIPEGYSVSREKKERFSLILESASTNQTSMYLCASSSLETQYFGPGTRLLVL.

The CDR3 nucleotides read TGTGCCAGCAGCGGCAGGGGCACTGGGGCCAACGTCCTGACTTTC. Translated: CASSGRGTGANVLTF. The genes are TRBV7-2 and TRBJ2-6; possibly TRBD1 for D (6 bases). Germline V gene sequence: CDR1 SGHTA, CDR2 FQGNSA. The CDR3 extends over 15 amino acids. With 5 bases removed from V and 2 bases from J, the gap between germline ends came to 10 bases.

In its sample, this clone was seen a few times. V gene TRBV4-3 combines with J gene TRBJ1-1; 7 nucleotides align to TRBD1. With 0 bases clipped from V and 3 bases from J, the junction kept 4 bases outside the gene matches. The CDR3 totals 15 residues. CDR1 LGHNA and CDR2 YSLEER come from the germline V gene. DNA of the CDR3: TGCGCCAGCAGCCAAGATGGCCAGGGGGACACTGAAGCTTTCTTT. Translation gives CASSQDGQGDTEAFF.